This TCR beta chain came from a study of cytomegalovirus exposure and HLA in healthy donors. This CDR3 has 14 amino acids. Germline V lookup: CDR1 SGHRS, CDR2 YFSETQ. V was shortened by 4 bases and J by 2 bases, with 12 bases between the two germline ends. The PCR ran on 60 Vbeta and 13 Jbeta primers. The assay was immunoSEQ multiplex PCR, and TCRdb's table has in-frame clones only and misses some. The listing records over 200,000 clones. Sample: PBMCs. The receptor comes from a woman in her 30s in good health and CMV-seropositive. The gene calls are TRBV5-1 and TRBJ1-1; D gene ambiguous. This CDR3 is CASSPRGGNTEAFF. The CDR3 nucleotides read TGCGCCAGCAGCCCCCGGGGAGGTAACACTGAAGCTTTCTTT.